A single sample gave rise to the 14 T cell receptor beta chains below, sequenced in a study of OX40 agonist ivuxolimab in advanced cancers. Generated by immunoSEQ multiplex PCR, the TCRdb table keeps only in-frame clones and is missing some. The data show about 67,000 clones, with around 87% seen just once and 4% to 5% held by the top ten. Source: CD4+ or CD8+ T cells sorted from blood, taken in a trial of the OX40 agonist ivuxolimab. The receptors shown here come from an adult with an advanced solid tumor such as melanoma, head and neck, liver or kidney cancer.

V gene TRBV6-6 combines with J gene TRBJ2-7, with 7 bases fitting TRBD1. There are 15 residues in the CDR3. V trimming: 6 bases; J trimming: 0 bases; junction bases outside the gene matches: 8. The germline gives CDR1 MNHNY, CDR2 SVGAGI (reference sequence). The CDR3 DNA follows: TGTGCCAGCAGCTCCACAGGGGATAGCTCCTACGAGCAGTACTTC. Its translation is CASSSTGDSSYEQYF.

CDR3 loop: CAGTRSQGLEGYTF. The CDR3 DNA sequence: TGTGCCGGGACCCGTAGTCAGGGGCTGGAAGGCTACACCTTC. The chain recombines TRBV30 with TRBJ1-2; TRBD1 might be the D (6 bases). The CDR3 loop spans 14 amino acids. V shed 8 bases and J shed 8 bases, with 24 bases lying between them. Germline-derived CDR1 and CDR2 are GTSNPN and SVGIG (reference sequence).

This clone appeared a single time. The chain joins TRBV29-1 to TRBJ1-5; D is perhaps TRBD1 (5 bases). V dropped 6 bases and J dropped 3 bases, with 9 bases sitting between them. The CDR3 is 12 residues long. The germline V gene has CDR1 SQVTM and CDR2 ANQGSEA. The CDR3 bases are TGCAGCGTCTCGACAGCCAATCAGCCCCAGCATTTT. Translating it yields CSVSTANQPQHF.

The rearrangement joins TRBV19 to TRBJ1-5, with D uncertain. Trimming left V 5 bases short and J 4 bases short, with 6 bases between. Germline V lookup: CDR1 LNHDA, CDR2 SQIVND (reference sequence). The CDR3 has 12 amino acids. The CDR3 loop is CASSLQNQPQHF. DNA for the CDR3: TGTGCCAGTAGTTTACAGAATCAGCCCCAGCATTTT.

The CDR3 protein is CASSEVVRYEQYF. The CDR3 nucleotides are TGTGCCAGCAGTGAAGTGGTCCGATACGAGCAGTACTTC. The genes are TRBV6-1 and TRBJ2-7; D not resolved. The CDR3 has 13 amino acids. The V gene's germline CDR1 is MNHNS and CDR2 SASEGT. Between the trimmed V and J ends, which lost 1 base and 4 bases, there was a span of 8 bases.

This chain joins TRBV29-1 and TRBJ2-1; D is possibly TRBD1 (5 bases). Germline CDR1 and CDR2: SQVTM and ANQGSEA. The CDR3 is 13 amino acids. The V end lost 4 bases, the J end lost 7 bases, and 14 bases lay between the germline ends. CDR3 protein: CSVARSAGNEQFF. In DNA form, the CDR3 reads TGCAGCGTTGCCAGGTCCGCAGGGAATGAGCAGTTCTTC.

The rearrangement uses TRBV6-5 and TRBJ2-2; a possible D gene is TRBD1 (6 bases). CDR1 and CDR2 (germline): MNHEY, SVGAGI. V gave up 6 bases and J gave up 6 bases, with 17 bases separating them. The CDR3 totals 15 residues. Here the CDR3 DNA reads TGTGCCAGCAGACTAGAGGGGGTTGTCTCCGGGGAGCTGTTTTTT. Amino acid sequence: CASRLEGVVSGELFF.

The J gene is TRBJ2-5, the V gene TRBV11-3; 7 bases are a match to TRBD1. The CDR3 spans 12 residues. Germline lookup yields CDR1 SGHNT and CDR2 YENEEA. The V segment lost 5 bases and the J segment 4 bases; nucleotides outside the gene matches: 1. The CDR3 bases are TGTGCCAGCAGCAAGGGGGCAGAGACCCAGTACTTC. It specifies CASSKGAETQYF.

V and J are TRBV18 and TRBJ1-6; D uncertain. Trimming removed 5 bases from V and 6 bases from J, with 11 bases in between. Germline lookup yields CDR1 KGHSH and CDR2 LQKENI. This CDR3 has 14 amino acids. The CDR3 is CASSRAALNSPLHF. The CDR3 nucleotides read TGTGCCAGCTCAAGGGCGGCTCTTAATTCACCCCTCCACTTT.

This sequence joins TRBV25-1 and TRBJ1-1; 7 bases are a match to TRBD1. The CDR3 covers 12 residues. Looked up from germline, CDR1 is MGHDK and CDR2 is SYGVNS. The junction had 9 bases not matched to a gene; V was cut back by 8 bases and J by 9 bases. DNA for the CDR3: TGTGCCAGCGGGACAGAACTGGTCAAAGCTTTCTTT. Protein product: CASGTELVKAFF.

V gene TRBV18 combines with J gene TRBJ1-6, with unresolved D. The CDR3 contains 16 residues. Germline values: CDR1 KGHSH, CDR2 LQKENI. Trimming took 0 bases from V and 7 from J, leaving 13 bases between them. CDR3 in DNA: TGTGCCAGCTCACCACCTCAAGGCTCGGGCAATTCACCCCTCCACTTT. Translation: CASSPPQGSGNSPLHF.

J is TRBJ1-3 and V is TRBV7-9; TRBD1 might be the D (6 bases). The germline V gene has CDR1 SEHNR and CDR2 FQNEAQ (reference sequence). The V gene lost 2 bases and the J gene lost 4 bases, with 9 bases spanning the gap. The CDR3 is made up of 14 amino acids. The CDR3 region is CASSLTGWGNTIYF. CDR3 DNA sequence: TGTGCCAGCAGCTTAACAGGGTGGGGAAACACCATATATTTT.

A remark on this clone: The sample has other DNA sequences that encode this CDR3 too. The chain couples TRBV28 to TRBJ2-1, with TRBD2 matching 11 bases. The V gene's germline CDR1 is MDHEN and CDR2 SYDVKM. Germline trimming cut 5 bases from V and 7 bases from J; bases unmatched to any gene: 7. There are 15 residues in the CDR3. In nucleotides, the CDR3 is TGTGCCAGCAGTCTATTAGCGGGAGGGGGGAATGAGCAGTTCTTC. Its protein product is CASSLLAGGGNEQFF.

V is TRBV9 and J is TRBJ2-1; weak D call: TRBD2 (6 bases). From germline, CDR1 is SGDLS and CDR2 YYNGEE. V lost 1 base and J 5 bases, leaving 13 bases between the germline ends. This CDR3 region has 15 residues. The CDR3 sequence: CASSVSSGVNNEQFF. The DNA for the CDR3 is TGTGCCAGCAGCGTAAGCTCGGGAGTGAACAATGAGCAGTTCTTC.